The 18 T cell receptor beta chains listed next were all sequenced from one sample in a study of cytomegalovirus exposure and HLA in healthy donors. Researchers ran the PCR with 60 Vbeta and 13 Jbeta primers. Sequenced by immunoSEQ multiplex PCR; TCRdb stores in-frame clones only, minus some. Here the sample spans some 120,000 clones, over 75% being singletons. The sequencing sample was made of PBMCs. The receptors here all came from a human donor in good health.

This chain joins TRBV19 and TRBJ2-5; TRBD1 matches at 10 bases. The junction had 4 bases not matched to a gene; V was cut back by 5 bases and J by 1 base. Looked up from germline, CDR1 is LNHDA and CDR2 is SQIVND (reference sequence). CDR3 size: 15 residues. The CDR3 DNA reads as TGTGCCAGTAGTTCCCGGACAGGGGGCCAAGAGACCCAGTACTTC. This sequence encodes CASSSRTGGQETQYF.

The chain uses TRBV20-1 and TRBJ2-1; D is unresolved. Looked up from germline, CDR1 is DFQATT and CDR2 is SNEGSKA (reference sequence). The V gene lost 1 base and the J gene lost 9 bases, with 4 bases spanning the gap. CDR3 length: 10 amino acids. Here the CDR3 reads CSARAIEQFF. The CDR3 DNA reads TGCAGTGCTAGAGCCATTGAGCAGTTCTTC.

Comments on this clone: This specimen includes other DNA sequences encoding the same CDR3. This chain uses TRBV6-1 with TRBJ2-5, with 11 bases aligning to TRBD1. The CDR3 length is 14 residues. J gave up 5 bases and V 7 bases, and 6 bases lay outside the gene matches. Germline V lookup: CDR1 MNHNS, CDR2 SASEGT. In DNA form, the CDR3 reads TGTGCCAGCACTGGACAGGGGGCGGGGGAGACCCAGTACTTC. It is translated as CASTGQGAGETQYF.

This chain uses TRBV6-1 with TRBJ2-7; 8 nucleotides agree with TRBD1. Germline lookup yields CDR1 MNHNS and CDR2 SASEGT. V was pared by 4 bases and J by 0 bases, with 5 bases of the junction left unmatched. The CDR3 is 15 amino acids. The DNA of the CDR3 is TGTGCCAGCAGTGTCCGAGGGACAGGCTCCTACGAGCAGTACTTC. Its translation: CASSVRGTGSYEQYF.

The V call is TRBV28, the J call TRBJ2-3; TRBD1 aligns across 9 bases. The CDR3 spans 16 residues. Germline V gives CDR1 MDHEN, CDR2 SYDVKM. The J segment lost 0 bases and the V segment lost 4 bases, leaving 5 bases of the junction unmatched. The CDR3 sequence is CASSSTGGSSTDTQYF. CDR3 sequence (DNA): TGTGCCAGCAGTTCGACAGGGGGTTCTAGCACAGATACGCAGTATTTT.

CDR3 loop: CASSASSGRGNEQFF. As DNA, the CDR3 is TGTGCCAGCAGTGCGTCTAGCGGGAGAGGCAATGAGCAGTTCTTC. The V call is TRBV6-1, the J call TRBJ2-1; 10 bases line up with TRBD2. This CDR3 contains 15 residues. CDR1 MNHNS and CDR2 SASEGT come from the germline V gene. V shed 4 bases, J shed 6 bases, and the junction held 6 bases outside the gene matches.

CDR3 sequence: CASSLDARGTDTQYF. The CDR3 DNA sequence: TGTGCCAGCAGTTTAGACGCGCGGGGGACAGATACGCAGTATTTT. The chain has TRBV28 and TRBJ2-3; 7 positions match TRBD2. Trimming removed 2 bases from V and 3 bases from J; junction bases left unmatched: 5. Germline values: CDR1 MDHEN, CDR2 SYDVKM. There are 15 residues in the CDR3.

The rearrangement joins TRBV7-6 to TRBJ2-3; 9 bases line up with TRBD2. The V gene end was trimmed by 1 base and the J gene end by 3 bases; junction bases not matched to a gene: 8. There are 17 residues in the CDR3. Germline CDR1 SGHVS, CDR2 FNYEAQ. CDR3 DNA: TGTGCCAGCAGCTTAGAAGTAGCGGGAGAGGAAACAGATACGCAGTATTTT. Amino acid sequence: CASSLEVAGEETDTQYF.

In this sample, this clone turned up once. The rearrangement links TRBV2 to TRBJ1-5; the match to TRBD1 covers 11 bases. Germline V gene data show CDR1 as SNHLY and CDR2 as FYNNEI. CDR3 length: 15 amino acids. Unmatched junction bases numbered 5, after V lost 4 bases and J lost 6 bases. For the CDR3, the DNA is TGTGCCAGCAGTGCCGGACAGGGGGCGAGTCAGCCCCAGCATTTT. It encodes CASSAGQGASQPQHF.

This sequence joins TRBV7-3 and TRBJ1-1, with 9 bases that match TRBD1. Germline trimming cut 5 bases from V and 5 bases from J; bases unmatched to any gene: 6. CDR1 is SGHTA and CDR2 is FQGTGA in the germline V gene. This CDR3 is 14 amino acids long. The CDR3 bases are TGTGCCAGCAGCACGGGACAGGGAGGGACTGAAGCTTTCTTT. It is translated as CASSTGQGGTEAFF.

The V call is TRBV28, the J call TRBJ1-4, with TRBD1 identical over 7 bases. The germline V gene has CDR1 MDHEN and CDR2 SYDVKM. J gave up 3 bases and V 4 bases, and 2 bases lay outside the gene matches. This CDR3 is 14 amino acids long. The CDR3 DNA is TGTGCCAGCAGTTCAGGGGGTCCTAATGAAAAACTGTTTTTT. Its translation: CASSSGGPNEKLFF.

CDR3 DNA sequence: TGTGCCAGCAGCGTACTAGCGGGAGGGGCGGATACGCAGTATTTT. It encodes CASSVLAGGADTQYF. The chain links TRBV5-8 to TRBJ2-3, with 13 bases aligning to TRBD2. This CDR3 is built from 15 residues. The V segment lost 4 bases and the J segment 6 bases; nucleotides outside the gene matches: 5. Germline values: CDR1 SGHTS, CDR2 YDEGEE. Together with reference TRBV5-8 and TRBJ2-3, the CDR3 gives the full variable domain: EAGVTQSPTHLIKTRGQQATLRCSPISGHTSVYWYQQALGLGLQFLLWYDEGEERNRGNFPPRFSGRQFPNYSSELNVNALELEDSALYLCASSVLAGGADTQYFGPGTRLTVL.

The chain joins TRBV11-3 to TRBJ1-2; TRBD1 matches at 8 bases. CDR3 length equals 14 residues. Trimming cost V 1 base and J 3 bases; bases outside gene matches: 1. CDR1 is SGHNT and CDR2 is YENEEA in the germline V gene. CDR3 nucleotides: TGTGCCAGCAGCTTAGTGACAGGGGACTATGGCTACACCTTC. This gives the protein CASSLVTGDYGYTF.

V and J are TRBV28 and TRBJ1-2, with 10 bases aligning to TRBD1. Germline loops: CDR1 MDHEN, CDR2 SYDVKM. After removal of 5 bases from V and 3 bases from J, the junction contained 6 bases not matched to a gene. This CDR3 contains 15 residues. The CDR3: CASSLAGTGDYGYTF. CDR3 in DNA: TGTGCCAGCAGTCTCGCTGGGACAGGGGACTATGGCTACACCTTC.

The chain couples TRBV5-6 to TRBJ2-1; 16 bases match TRBD2. The V and J ends lost 4 bases and 8 bases, in that order; junction bases with no gene match: 9. This CDR3 is built from 17 residues. Germline V gene data show CDR1 as SGHDT and CDR2 as YYEEEE. CDR3 in amino acids: CASSLGLAGGPDDEQFF. In DNA, the CDR3 is TGTGCCAGCAGCCTGGGACTAGCGGGAGGGCCCGACGATGAGCAGTTCTTC. The full variable domain, in which reference TRBV5-6 and TRBJ2-1 provide the parts outside the CDR3, is DAGVTQSPTHLIKTRGQQVTLRCSPKSGHDTVSWYQQALGQGPQFIFQYYEEEERQRGNFPDRFSGHQFPNYSSELNVNALLLGDSALYLCASSLGLAGGPDDEQFFGPGTRLTVL.

Here the CDR3 DNA reads TGTGCCAGCAGCTTAGGTTATACCGGGGAGCTGTTTTTT. Translation gives CASSLGYTGELFF. The genes are TRBV7-6 and TRBJ2-2; D unresolved. V shed 1 base and J shed 5 bases, with 5 bases lying between them. The germline CDR1 and CDR2 sequences are SGHVS and FNYEAQ. This CDR3 is built from 13 residues.

This chain links TRBV7-6 with TRBJ2-1; 8 nucleotides match TRBD2. This CDR3 has 19 residues. Per germline, CDR1 SGHVS and CDR2 FNYEAQ. Losses at the gene ends were 0 bases for V and 3 bases for J; bases not matched to a gene: 13. The CDR3 coding sequence is TGTGCCAGCAGCTTAGCGTCGGGTGCGGGAGGAGGAGACTACAATGAGCAGTTCTTC. Translating it yields CASSLASGAGGGDYNEQFF.

V gene TRBV6-5 combines with J gene TRBJ2-7; tentative D call: TRBD1 (5 bases). The CDR3 sequence is 14 residues long. Germline V gives CDR1 MNHEY, CDR2 SVGAGI. V was shortened by 0 bases and J by 5 bases, with 11 bases between the two germline ends. The CDR3 sequence is CASSYSQGGNEQYF. CDR3 coding DNA: TGTGCCAGCAGTTACTCGCAGGGTGGTAACGAGCAGTACTTC.